Listed here are 30 T cell receptor beta chains from one sample, sequenced in a study of T-cell reconstitution after alpha-beta-depleted transplantation in children. Construction of the TCRbeta library involved unique molecular identifiers. MiXCR, run by TCRdb on the PCR reads, gives a single entry per CDR3 protein. The repertoire holds about 130,000 distinct CDR3 sequences, 9.7% seen once, with about 24% in the top ten. The sample was PBMCs, mostly from graft donor cells, taken 180 days after TCRalphabeta/CD19-depleted stem cell transplant. The source is a girl in the first two years of life who had a stem cell transplant for combined immunodeficiency, so the T cells may come from the graft donor.

The table lists this clonotype with many counts. The chain is built from TRBV18 and TRBJ2-7; weak D call: TRBD2 (5 bases). Germline loops: CDR1 KGHSH, CDR2 LQKENI. The CDR3 spans 14 residues. V lost 1 base and J 2 bases, leaving 9 bases between the germline ends. CDR3 in DNA: TGTGCCAGCTCACCACATAGCGACACCTACGAGCAGTACTTC. Translated: CASSPHSDTYEQYF.

CDR3 DNA sequence: TGCAGCGTTGATTCTCAACAGGGCGGTGACTATGGCTACACCTTC. Translated: CSVDSQQGGDYGYTF. The chain has TRBV29-1 and TRBJ1-2; maybe TRBD1 (6 bases). The germline V and J ends were trimmed by 3 bases and 3 bases, with 17 bases remaining between them. This CDR3 has 15 residues. Germline CDR1 and CDR2: SQVTM and ANQGSEA.

This clonotype has more than one count but fewer than ten. This rearrangement joins TRBV7-3 to TRBJ2-1, with 8 bases lining up with TRBD2. The CDR3 has 15 residues. The trim removed 5 bases at V and 1 base at J, leaving 4 bases unmatched. The germline V gene has CDR1 SGHTA and CDR2 FQGTGA. The DNA for the CDR3 is TGTGCCAGCAGCCGGGGACTAGGTTCCTACAATGAGCAGTTCTTC. It is translated as CASSRGLGSYNEQFF.

The chain combines TRBV28 with TRBJ2-7, with D tentatively TRBD1 (5 bases). V lost 7 bases and J lost 5, with 9 bases in between. Germline V gene data show CDR1 as MDHEN and CDR2 as SYDVKM. The CDR3 has 11 residues. The CDR3 bases are TGTGCCAGCACAGGGTTCGACGAGCAGTACTTC. It codes for CASTGFDEQYF.

This clonotype was detected only a few times. This chain uses TRBV5-6 with TRBJ2-5; D call uncertain. Germline CDR1 SGHDT, CDR2 YYEEEE. The CDR3 runs 15 residues. V was pared by 0 bases and J by 2 bases, with 11 bases between. The CDR3 loop is CASSLGSARQETQYF. The DNA for the CDR3 is TGTGCCAGCAGCTTGGGCTCGGCGCGGCAAGAGACCCAGTACTTC.

This sequence joins TRBV5-1 and TRBJ2-5; a possible D gene is TRBD1 (6 bases). V lost 3 bases and J lost 6, with 15 bases in between. Germline CDR1 is SGHRS and CDR2 is YFSETQ. The CDR3 is made up of 14 amino acids. CDR3 in amino acids: CASSWDTGTQTQYF. The CDR3 DNA follows: TGCGCCAGCAGCTGGGACACTGGTACGCAGACCCAGTACTTC. The full variable domain, with the rest looked up from reference TRBV5-1 and TRBJ2-5, is KAGVTQTPRYLIKTRGQQVTLSCSPISGHRSVSWYQQTPGQGLQFLFEYFSETQRNKGNFPGRFSGRQFSNSRSEMNVSTLELGDSALYLCASSWDTGTQTQYFGPGTRLLVL.

This clonotype was observed a handful of times. A junction boundary mismatches the germline segment, possibly from a read error. This CDR3 is CASTLGTEAFF. In DNA form, the CDR3 reads TGCGCCAGCACCTTGGGGACTGAAGCTTTCTTT. V usage is TRBV5-1 and J usage is TRBJ1-1; the D is unclear. The V gene's germline CDR1 is SGHRS and CDR2 YFSETQ. The CDR3 sequence is 11 residues long.

This clonotype was detected only a few times. This sequence joins TRBV18 and TRBJ2-1, with D hard to call. The germline gives CDR1 KGHSH, CDR2 LQKENI. The V end was cut by 4 bases, the J end by 4 bases, with 8 bases between. This CDR3 comprises 13 residues. The CDR3 reads CASSHTEYNEQFF. In DNA form, the CDR3 reads TGTGCCAGCTCACACACCGAATACAATGAGCAGTTCTTC.

The chain has TRBV6-5 and TRBJ2-3; 13 positions match TRBD2. V dropped 0 bases and J dropped 4; count of bases not matched to a gene: 4. CDR1 and CDR2 (germline): MNHEY, SVGAGI. CDR3 length: 17 amino acids. CDR3 protein: CASSYSRTSGSADTQYF. CDR3 coding DNA: TGTGCCAGCAGTTACTCGAGGACTAGCGGGAGCGCAGATACGCAGTATTTT.

The J gene is TRBJ2-7, the V gene TRBV20-1; D is unresolved. The V end lost 1 base, the J end lost 1 base, and 14 bases lay between the germline ends. The CDR3 runs to 15 residues. Per germline, CDR1 DFQATT and CDR2 SNEGSKA (reference sequence). Here the CDR3 DNA reads TGCAGTGCTAGAGTCCCCAGGTACGATTCCTACGAGCAGTACTTC. Protein product: CSARVPRYDSYEQYF.

This chain links TRBV15 with TRBJ2-1, with 8 bases identical to TRBD2. The CDR3 is made up of 16 amino acids. Looked up from germline, CDR1 is LNHNV and CDR2 is YYDKDF (reference sequence). V lost 1 base to trimming and J lost 0 bases; unmatched junction nucleotides: 2. The CDR3 protein is CATSRGAGGSYNEQFF. CDR3 DNA sequence: TGTGCCACCAGCAGAGGTGCGGGAGGCTCCTACAATGAGCAGTTCTTC.

Here the CDR3 reads CASSLVGVTQYF. The CDR3 bases are TGTGCCAGCAGCTTGGTAGGGGTTACGCAGTATTTT. The chain couples TRBV5-6 to TRBJ2-3, with D possibly matching TRBD1 (5 bases). The CDR3 extends over 12 amino acids. With 0 bases removed from V and 8 bases from J, the gap between germline ends came to 7 bases. Germline V gives CDR1 SGHDT, CDR2 YYEEEE.

This clonotype was recorded at least ten times. The chain is built from TRBV10-3 and TRBJ2-1; 8 positions match TRBD2. Germline CDR1 and CDR2: ENHRY and SYGVKD. The length of the CDR3 is 14 residues. CDR3: CATGGASSYNEQFF. DNA for the CDR3: TGTGCTACCGGGGGGGCCAGCTCCTACAATGAGCAGTTCTTC.

The chain recombines TRBV15 with TRBJ2-3; D remains unclear. Looked up from germline, CDR1 is LNHNV and CDR2 is YYDKDF (reference sequence). Deletions cut 5 bases from V and 9 bases from J, with 12 bases between. The CDR3 runs 12 residues. CDR3 loop: CATSSPRLTQYF. The CDR3 DNA sequence: TGTGCCACCAGCTCTCCCCGGCTGACGCAGTATTTT.

V gene TRBV5-5 combines with J gene TRBJ1-1; D unresolved. The length of the CDR3 is 15 residues. V lost 4 bases, J lost 0 bases, and 13 bases lay in between. The germline V gene has CDR1 SGHKS and CDR2 YYEKEE (reference sequence). The CDR3 DNA follows: TGTGCCAGCAGCCCGTTAAGTACCCTGAACACTGAAGCTTTCTTT. This encodes CASSPLSTLNTEAFF.

This clonotype occurred a few times. Mismatch with germline at one junction end may stem from a read error. The CDR3 DNA is TGCAGTGCTGGAGACAGGGTTATTGGTGAAGCTTTCTTT. Translated, it gives CSAGDRVIGEAFF. The genes are TRBV20-1 and TRBJ1-1, with 7 bases lining up with TRBD1. The CDR3 runs to 13 residues. CDR1 is DFQATT and CDR2 is SNEGSKA in the germline V gene (reference sequence).

The chain's CDR3 is CASSFGTGGPYEQYF. The CDR3 region has the DNA TGCGCCAGCAGCTTTGGGACAGGGGGTCCCTACGAGCAGTACTTC. This chain joins TRBV5-1 and TRBJ2-7; TRBD1 aligns across 11 bases. V was pared by 2 bases and J by 2 bases, with 3 bases of the junction left unmatched. CDR3 size: 15 residues. CDR1 and CDR2 (germline): SGHRS, YFSETQ.

The chain is built from TRBV18 and TRBJ1-5; unclear D gene. With 4 bases removed from V and 2 bases from J, the gap between germline ends came to 15 bases. The CDR3 length is 16 residues. The germline CDR1 and CDR2 sequences are KGHSH and LQKENI. In DNA form, the CDR3 reads TGTGCCAGCTCACGAATAGGGTCTAAGGGCAATCAGCCCCAGCATTTT. Its translation: CASSRIGSKGNQPQHF.

This clonotype was seen many times. The V call is TRBV7-9, the J call TRBJ2-3; no clear D gene. The CDR3 totals 12 residues. Germline V CDR1 and CDR2: SEHNR, FQNEAQ (reference sequence). Trimming removed 5 bases from V and 4 bases from J, with 7 bases in between. CDR3 DNA sequence: TGTGCCAGCAGCCCCCTATCAGATACGCAGTATTTT. This sequence encodes CASSPLSDTQYF.

The gene calls are TRBV29-1 and TRBJ1-2; 9 bases map to TRBD1. Germline-derived CDR1 and CDR2 are SQVTM and ANQGSEA. Trimming removed 5 bases from V and 1 base from J; junction bases left unmatched: 8. The CDR3 is 15 amino acids. This chain's CDR3 is CSVSDRGKGNYGYTF. The CDR3 nucleotides are TGCAGCGTTTCAGACAGGGGGAAGGGTAACTATGGCTACACCTTC.

This clonotype showed up many times. The rearrangement uses TRBV20-1 and TRBJ1-4; 7 bases line up with TRBD1. CDR3 length: 14 residues. Germline assignment: CDR1 DFQATT and CDR2 SNEGSKA (reference sequence). V lost 4 bases to trimming and J lost 6 bases; unmatched junction nucleotides: 8. The DNA for the CDR3 is TGCAGTGCTATGTTTGGCAGGGGGGATGAAAAACTGTTTTTT. It is translated as CSAMFGRGDEKLFF.

This clonotype was detected only a few times. The gene calls are TRBV29-1 and TRBJ2-4; D may be TRBD1 (5 bases). V lost 5 bases and J 5 bases, leaving 19 bases between the germline ends. The CDR3 sequence is 15 residues long. CDR1 SQVTM and CDR2 ANQGSEA come from the germline V gene. In DNA form, the CDR3 reads TGCAGCGTTCGTGGGATATGGGGCCGGGAAAACATTCAGTACTTC. Its protein product is CSVRGIWGRENIQYF.

The chain employs TRBV7-2 and TRBJ2-6; the D is unclear. The V and J ends lost 1 base and 0 bases respectively, with 7 bases between them. Germline V gene lookup returns CDR1 SGHTA and CDR2 FQGNSA. The CDR3 is made up of 16 amino acids. CDR3 amino acids: CASSLGSGSGANVLTF. CDR3 nucleotides: TGTGCCAGCAGCTTAGGGTCGGGCTCTGGGGCCAACGTCCTGACTTTC. The entire variable domain, with the rest obtained from reference TRBV7-2 and TRBJ2-6, is as follows: GAGVSQSPSNKVTEKGKDVELRCDPISGHTALYWYRQSLGQGLEFLIYFQGNSAPDKSGLPSDRFSAERTGGSVSTLTIQRTQQEDSAVYLCASSLGSGSGANVLTFGAGSRLTVL.

The table lists this clonotype with a few counts. The V and J genes are TRBV12-3 or TRBV12-4 and TRBJ2-2; D gene uncertain. The CDR3 totals 15 residues. V lost 4 bases and J lost 3, with 12 bases in between. Here the CDR3 DNA reads TGTGCCAGCAGTTCTGTCCAGGCCCACACCGGGGAGCTGTTTTTT. Translated: CASSSVQAHTGELFF.

The table lists this clonotype with many counts. J is TRBJ2-3 and V is TRBV7-3; 10 bases map to TRBD1. CDR3 size: 14 residues. Germline V gene lookup returns CDR1 SGHTA and CDR2 FQGTGA. The V segment lost 2 bases and the J segment 4 bases; nucleotides outside the gene matches: 0. CDR3 sequence (DNA): TGTGCCAGCAGCTTAGGGACAGGGGCAGATACGCAGTATTTT. It is translated as CASSLGTGADTQYF.

This clonotype showed up many times. The chain employs TRBV20-1 and TRBJ2-3; 8 nucleotides agree with TRBD2. This CDR3 spans 16 amino acids. Per the germline V gene, CDR1 is DFQATT and CDR2 is SNEGSKA (reference sequence). Trimming took 0 bases from V and 0 from J; bases not matched to a gene: 5. The CDR3 loop reads CSARDLGRGSTDTQYF. The CDR3 bases are TGCAGTGCTAGAGATCTCGGGAGGGGTAGCACAGATACGCAGTATTTT.

There are many counts of this clonotype. The chain combines TRBV6-5 with TRBJ2-7, with 10 positions matching TRBD1. CDR3 size: 15 residues. From germline, CDR1 is MNHEY and CDR2 SVGAGI. The trim removed 4 bases at V and 7 bases at J, leaving 10 bases unmatched. CDR3 coding DNA: TGTGCCAGCAGTTCCCCGGACAGGGGGTCTAGGGAGCAGTACTTC. This sequence encodes CASSSPDRGSREQYF.

This clonotype was seen many times. The chain has TRBV11-3 and TRBJ2-3; a possible D gene is TRBD1 (5 bases). Looked up from germline, CDR1 is SGHNT and CDR2 is YENEEA. This CDR3 has 17 residues. V was cut by 1 base and J by 2 bases, with 16 bases left in between. The CDR3 region is CASSLGRREVATDTQYF. The CDR3 nucleotides read TGTGCCAGCAGCTTAGGACGCAGGGAAGTTGCCACAGATACGCAGTATTTT.

This clonotype came up a few times. V gene TRBV7-2 combines with J gene TRBJ1-4; TRBD1 is a possible D gene (5 bases). Trimming removed 0 bases from V and 10 bases from J, with 15 bases in between. The germline V gene encodes CDR1 SGHTA and CDR2 FQGNSA. The CDR3 is 15 residues long. The CDR3 region is CASSLAVLGGVKLFF. The CDR3 region has the DNA TGTGCCAGCAGCTTAGCGGTATTGGGAGGGGTAAAACTGTTTTTT. The whole variable domain, remainder taken from reference TRBV7-2 and TRBJ1-4, is GAGVSQSPSNKVTEKGKDVELRCDPISGHTALYWYRQSLGQGLEFLIYFQGNSAPDKSGLPSDRFSAERTGGSVSTLTIQRTQQEDSAVYLCASSLAVLGGVKLFFGSGTQLSVL.

This chain links TRBV20-1 with TRBJ2-7, with 12 bases aligning to TRBD2. The CDR3 has 18 residues. Looked up from germline, CDR1 is DFQATT and CDR2 is SNEGSKA (reference sequence). After removal of 3 bases from V and 0 bases from J, the junction contained 12 bases not matched to a gene. CDR3 in amino acids: CSASPRGLAGSYSYEQYF. CDR3 nucleotide sequence: TGCAGTGCTAGCCCCCGGGGACTAGCGGGCTCCTACTCCTACGAGCAGTACTTC.